These 25 T cell receptor beta chains originate from one sample sequenced in a study of identical twins. TCRdb reanalysed the 5' RACE reads using MiXCR and keeps one entry per CDR3 protein. Found here are hundreds of thousands of distinct CDR3 sequences, around a sixth of them singletons; the top ten hold less than 15%. These data were also reused for a study on T cells expressing NK-cell markers.

The sequencing input was PBMCs. These receptors all stem from a young woman in good health.

CDR3 loop: CASSLGVAYTF. The CDR3 coding sequence is TGTGCCAGCAGTTTGGGTGTGGCATACACCTTC. The chain recombines TRBV12-3 or TRBV12-4 with TRBJ1-2; D gene uncertain. V lost 3 bases, J lost 11 bases, and 10 bases lay in between. This CDR3 comprises 11 residues.

The table lists this clonotype with a few counts. The V call is TRBV20-1, the J call TRBJ2-4; D might be TRBD1 (5 bases). Germline-derived CDR1 and CDR2 are DFQATT and SNEGSKA (reference sequence). Trimming stripped 3 bases from V and 0 bases from J, with 9 bases between. This CDR3 comprises 14 residues. CDR3 residues: CSASDRVAKNIQYF. CDR3 coding DNA: TGCAGTGCTAGTGACAGAGTAGCCAAAAACATTCAGTACTTC.

This clonotype was counted between two and nine times. The J gene is TRBJ2-1, the V gene TRBV3-1, with no clear D. Germline CDR1 LGHDT, CDR2 YNNKEL (reference sequence). Deletions cut 0 bases from V and 0 bases from J, with 6 bases between. CDR3 length: 15 amino acids. The CDR3 reads CASSQERFSYNEQFF. The CDR3 nucleotides are TGTGCCAGCAGCCAAGAAAGGTTCTCCTACAATGAGCAGTTCTTC.

This clonotype was seen a few times. The gene calls are TRBV20-1 and TRBJ1-1; unclear D gene. From germline, CDR1 is DFQATT and CDR2 SNEGSKA (reference sequence). The CDR3 is made up of 11 amino acids. The V and J ends lost 1 base and 8 bases respectively, with 8 bases between them. The chain's CDR3 is CSARVVREAFF. DNA of the CDR3: TGCAGTGCTAGAGTGGTGAGAGAAGCTTTCTTT.

This clonotype showed up many times. The chain recombines TRBV7-2 with TRBJ1-4, with a weak D call TRBD1 (6 bases). V was clipped by 5 bases and J by 5 bases, with 15 bases between them. This CDR3 comprises 15 residues. CDR1 SGHTA and CDR2 FQGNSA come from the germline V gene. The CDR3: CASSPGQIENEKLFF. The CDR3 region has the DNA TGTGCCAGCAGCCCCGGACAGATTGAAAATGAAAAACTGTTTTTT.

This clonotype was counted only a few times. In nucleotides, the CDR3 is TGCAGTGCTAAGGGCGCGAATGAGCAGTTCTTC. Translation: CSAKGANEQFF. The chain links TRBV20-1 to TRBJ2-1; D uncertain. Germline loops: CDR1 DFQATT, CDR2 SNEGSKA (reference sequence). Trimming removed 4 bases from V and 7 bases from J, with 8 bases in between. The CDR3 is made up of 11 amino acids.

The CDR3 reads CASSVQQGGYNEQFF. In DNA form, the CDR3 reads TGTGCCAGCAGCGTACAACAGGGGGGCTACAATGAGCAGTTCTTC. The J gene is TRBJ2-1, the V gene TRBV9; 8 bases align to TRBD1. CDR1 and CDR2 from the germline V gene are SGDLS and YYNGEE. The CDR3 is made up of 15 amino acids. The J segment lost 3 bases and the V segment lost 1 base, leaving 3 bases of the junction unmatched.

This clonotype was detected a few times. The chain carries TRBV20-1 and TRBJ2-7; the D gene is possibly TRBD2 (5 bases). V was trimmed by 5 bases and J by 6 bases, leaving 17 bases between them. Germline assignment: CDR1 DFQATT and CDR2 SNEGSKA (reference sequence). This CDR3 has 13 amino acids. The CDR3 DNA sequence: TGCAGTGCTCTCCGACTGGGTCGGGGCGAGCAGTACTTC. Amino acids: CSALRLGRGEQYF.

In this sample, this clonotype turned up a few times. The V and J genes are TRBV5-1 and TRBJ2-7, with D possibly TRBD1 on 6 matching bases. Germline V gene sequence: CDR1 SGHRS, CDR2 YFSETQ. The CDR3 length is 14 residues. V was pared by 4 bases and J by 2 bases, with 13 bases between. The chain's CDR3 is CASSTPGQAYEQYF. The CDR3 coding sequence is TGCGCCAGCAGCACCCCGGGACAAGCCTACGAGCAGTACTTC.

This clonotype has only a few counts. The chain is built from TRBV6-1 and TRBJ2-1; D is perhaps TRBD2 (5 bases). The length of the CDR3 is 12 residues. V gave up 3 bases and J gave up 7 bases, with 7 bases separating them. Germline V gene sequence: CDR1 MNHNS, CDR2 SASEGT. The CDR3 reads CASSERENEQFF. The CDR3 DNA follows: TGTGCCAGCAGTGAGAGGGAGAATGAGCAGTTCTTC.

The chain carries TRBV5-5 and TRBJ1-5; 9 bases map to TRBD1. J lost 1 base, V lost 0 bases, and 5 bases had no gene match. This CDR3 has 17 residues. The V gene's germline CDR1 is SGHKS and CDR2 YYEKEE (reference sequence). The CDR3 reads CASSLGTGDSSNQPQHF. CDR3 in DNA: TGTGCCAGCAGCTTGGGGACAGGGGATAGCAGCAATCAGCCCCAGCATTTT.

This rearrangement joins TRBV6-2 or TRBV6-3 to TRBJ2-7, with D hard to call. V gave up 2 bases and J gave up 3 bases, with 11 bases separating them. Germline CDR1 MNHEY, CDR2 SVGEGT. The CDR3 extends over 14 amino acids. CDR3: CASSYLIVSYEQYF. DNA of the CDR3: TGTGCCAGCAGTTACCTCATCGTAAGCTACGAGCAGTACTTC.

The sample holds a few counts of this clonotype. The chain is built from TRBV5-1 and TRBJ2-1, with D unclear. V shed 4 bases and J shed 8 bases, with 7 bases lying between them. CDR1 is SGHRS, CDR2 YFSETQ, per germline. The CDR3 runs to 11 residues. CDR3 amino acids: CASSARDEQFF. CDR3 coding DNA: TGCGCCAGCAGCGCTAGGGATGAGCAGTTCTTC.

The rearrangement links TRBV6-2 or TRBV6-3 to TRBJ2-7, with a weak D call TRBD2 (6 bases). V lost 8 bases, J lost 5 bases, and 16 bases lay in between. The CDR3 spans 13 residues. Germline V lookup: CDR1 MNHEY, CDR2 SVGEGT. In nucleotides, the CDR3 is TGTGCCAGCGGACGGGACTTGGTCGACGAGCAGTACTTC. This codes for CASGRDLVDEQYF.

The V and J genes are TRBV25-1 and TRBJ2-3; 9 bases line up with TRBD2. V was clipped by 3 bases and J by 5 bases; unmatched bases: 12. The CDR3 length is 17 residues. CDR1 is MGHDK and CDR2 is SYGVNS in the germline V gene. CDR3 amino acids: CASSDTWGLAGGDTQYF. DNA of the CDR3: TGTGCCAGCAGTGATACCTGGGGACTAGCTGGGGGAGATACGCAGTATTTT.

The chain is built from TRBV6-1 and TRBJ2-7; perhaps TRBD1 as D (5 bases). The CDR3 totals 14 residues. The ends were cut back, 9 bases at V and 7 bases at J, with 22 bases in the middle. Germline V gene data show CDR1 as MNHNS and CDR2 as SASEGT. This chain's CDR3 is CASGKAGRAAEQYF. The CDR3 DNA reads TGTGCCAGTGGTAAGGCAGGCAGGGCAGCAGAGCAGTACTTC.

This clonotype was counted between two and nine times. The V and J genes are TRBV4-3 and TRBJ2-1, with D hard to call. Germline CDR1 and CDR2: LGHNA and YSLEER. CDR3 length: 15 residues. Trimming cost V 0 bases and J 7 bases, with 13 bases left between them. The CDR3 loop reads CASSQDVFGSNEQFF. Here the CDR3 DNA reads TGCGCCAGCAGCCAAGATGTGTTTGGCTCGAATGAGCAGTTCTTC.

This clonotype was found a few times. The rearrangement uses TRBV6-2 or TRBV6-3 and TRBJ2-3; TRBD2 matches at 9 bases. This CDR3 has 14 amino acids. Germline CDR1 reads MNHEY; CDR2 reads SVGEGT. J lost 5 bases, V lost 3 bases, and 3 bases had no gene match. CDR3: CASSYSGSGDTQYF. The CDR3 coding sequence is TGTGCCAGCAGTTATAGCGGGAGTGGAGATACGCAGTATTTT.

This sequence joins TRBV10-2 and TRBJ2-7; D is possibly TRBD1 (6 bases). The V and J ends lost 0 bases and 4 bases respectively, with 13 bases between them. Germline values: CDR1 WSHSY, CDR2 SAAADI. The CDR3 is 15 amino acids. For the CDR3, the DNA is TGCGCCAGCAGTGAGTCTCTCAGGGGAGCGTACGAGCAGTACTTC. Its protein is CASSESLRGAYEQYF.

This chain uses TRBV18 with TRBJ2-4, with TRBD1 identical over 9 bases. Germline CDR1 and CDR2: KGHSH and LQKENI. Germline trimming cut 4 bases from V and 0 bases from J; bases unmatched to any gene: 19. The CDR3 covers 21 residues. CDR3 residues: CASSRRPGPGQGFLAKNIQYF. CDR3 nucleotides: TGTGCCAGCTCACGGAGGCCGGGCCCCGGACAGGGGTTCCTAGCCAAAAACATTCAGTACTTC.

CDR3 sequence: CASSPGTGYWELFF. The CDR3 nucleotides are TGTGCCAGCAGCCCCGGGACAGGGTATTGGGAGCTGTTTTTT. V gene TRBV6-1 combines with J gene TRBJ2-2; 9 nucleotides match TRBD1. Germline loops: CDR1 MNHNS, CDR2 SASEGT. Trimming removed 6 bases from V and 9 bases from J; junction bases left unmatched: 8. This CDR3 region has 14 residues.

V is TRBV20-1 and J is TRBJ2-1; TRBD1 aligns across 7 bases. V lost 6 bases and J lost 10; bases outside the gene matches: 9. The CDR3 spans 12 residues. Germline V gene sequence: CDR1 DFQATT, CDR2 SNEGSKA (reference sequence). The CDR3 region has the DNA TGCAGTGCAGGGACAGCCGACGGAGAGCAGTTCTTC. Its translation is CSAGTADGEQFF.

The rearrangement uses TRBV5-1 and TRBJ1-2; 8 bases match TRBD1. Losses at the gene ends were 0 bases for V and 5 bases for J; bases not matched to a gene: 6. This CDR3 comprises 15 residues. Germline V CDR1 and CDR2: SGHRS, YFSETQ. The CDR3 spells CASSLAPGQDYGYTF. The DNA for the CDR3 is TGCGCCAGCAGCTTGGCACCGGGACAGGATTATGGCTACACCTTC.

This clonotype occurred a few times. The chain uses TRBV20-1 and TRBJ2-1; the match to TRBD2 covers 7 bases. Germline V gives CDR1 DFQATT, CDR2 SNEGSKA (reference sequence). Trimming cost V 6 bases and J 1 base; bases outside gene matches: 3. This CDR3 region has 13 residues. CDR3 sequence (DNA): TGCAGTGCCTGGGGGGGGTCCTACAATGAGCAGTTCTTC. Protein sequence: CSAWGGSYNEQFF.

The chain uses TRBV9 and TRBJ2-2; either TRBD1 or TRBD2 may supply D (6 bases each). Germline V gene data show CDR1 as SGDLS and CDR2 as YYNGEE. Trimming took 3 bases from V and 6 from J, leaving 15 bases between them. This CDR3 is 15 amino acids long. The CDR3 spells CASSATGTVAGELFF. The CDR3 DNA reads TGTGCCAGCAGCGCCACAGGGACTGTTGCCGGGGAGCTGTTTTTT.